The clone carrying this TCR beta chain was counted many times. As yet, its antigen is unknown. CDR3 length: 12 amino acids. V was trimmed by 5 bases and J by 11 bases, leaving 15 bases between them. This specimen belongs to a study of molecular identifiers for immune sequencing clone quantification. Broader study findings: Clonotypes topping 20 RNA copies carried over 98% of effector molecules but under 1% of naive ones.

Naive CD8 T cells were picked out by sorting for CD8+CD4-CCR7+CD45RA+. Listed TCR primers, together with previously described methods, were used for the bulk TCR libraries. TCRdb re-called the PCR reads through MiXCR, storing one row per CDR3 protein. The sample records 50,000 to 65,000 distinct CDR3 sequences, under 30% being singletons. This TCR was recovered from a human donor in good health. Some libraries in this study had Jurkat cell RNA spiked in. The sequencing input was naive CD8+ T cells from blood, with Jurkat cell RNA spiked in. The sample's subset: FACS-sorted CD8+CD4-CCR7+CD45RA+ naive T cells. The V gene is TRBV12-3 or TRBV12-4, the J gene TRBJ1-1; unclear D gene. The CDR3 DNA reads TGTGCCAGCAGTCCTGGGATGGGTGGCGCTTTCTTT. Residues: CASSPGMGGAFF.